One sample yielded the 9 T cell receptor beta chains listed below, sequenced in a study of OX40 agonist ivuxolimab in advanced cancers. Sequenced by immunoSEQ multiplex PCR; TCRdb stores in-frame clones only, minus some. The sample lists 65,000 to 90,000 clones; approximately 85% were seen once. The specimen comprised CD4+ or CD8+ T cells sorted from blood, sampled in a trial of the OX40 agonist ivuxolimab. The source is an adult with an advanced solid tumor such as melanoma, head and neck, liver or kidney cancer.

In its sample, this clone was seen once. The V call is TRBV25-1, the J call TRBJ1-5; the D is unclear. The CDR3 sequence is 12 residues long. Trimming pared 3 bases from V and 5 bases from J, leaving 5 bases between. The germline V gene has CDR1 MGHDK and CDR2 SYGVNS. In nucleotides, the CDR3 is TGTGCCAGCAGTGACGAGGATCAGCCCCAGCATTTT. Protein product: CASSDEDQPQHF. Full variable domain (outside the CDR3, taken from reference TRBV25-1 and TRBJ1-5): EADIYQTPRYLVIGTGKKITLECSQTMGHDKMYWYQQDPGMELHLIHYSYGVNSTEKGDLSSESTVSRIRTEHFPLTLESARPSHTSQYLCASSDEDQPQHFGDGTRLSIL.

The gene calls are TRBV7-8 and TRBJ2-3; D is undetermined. CDR3 length equals 14 residues. V shed 1 base and J shed 5 bases, with 10 bases lying between them. Per the germline V gene, CDR1 is SGHVS and CDR2 is FQNEAQ. The CDR3 DNA sequence: TGTGCCAGCAGCTTAGGTCCCTCGGAAGATACGCAGTATTTT. Protein: CASSLGPSEDTQYF.

The chain links TRBV6-6 to TRBJ1-5; D gene uncertain. V was cut by 2 bases and J by 0 bases, with 8 bases left in between. CDR1 MNHNY and CDR2 SVGAGI come from the germline V gene (reference sequence). The CDR3 has 15 amino acids. The CDR3, as DNA: TGTGCCAGCAGTTACGCAGTCTATAGCAATCAGCCCCAGCATTTT. This codes for CASSYAVYSNQPQHF.

In nucleotides, the CDR3 is TGTGCCAGCAGCTACCGCAGGGGGGGAAGCAATGAGCAGTTCTTC. Residues: CASSYRRGGSNEQFF. The chain carries TRBV7-2 and TRBJ2-1; D assignment may be TRBD1 or TRBD2 (7 bases each). The CDR3 length is 15 residues. The V end was cut by 4 bases, the J end by 6 bases, with 16 bases between. The V gene's germline CDR1 is SGHTA and CDR2 FQGNSA.

V gene TRBV18 combines with J gene TRBJ1-4, with D possibly TRBD1 on 5 matching bases. Germline V gene lookup returns CDR1 KGHSH and CDR2 LQKENI. Trimming shortened V by 2 bases and J by 5 bases, and 9 bases separated the two germline ends. This CDR3 contains 14 residues. CDR3 amino acids: CASSPTGVNEKLFF. CDR3 bases: TGTGCCAGCTCACCAACAGGCGTCAATGAAAAACTGTTTTTT.

V usage is TRBV19 and J usage is TRBJ2-2, with D perhaps TRBD1 or TRBD2 (5 bases each). This CDR3 spans 17 amino acids. Trimming cost V 6 bases and J 1 base, with 18 bases left between them. Germline V CDR1 and CDR2: LNHDA, SQIVND (reference sequence). CDR3 amino acids: CASSPTGPHENTGELFF. The CDR3 DNA follows: TGTGCCAGTAGCCCAACGGGGCCTCACGAGAACACCGGGGAGCTGTTTTTT.

This chain connects TRBV7-2 to TRBJ1-5; D is undetermined. Deletions cut 1 base from V and 2 bases from J, with 9 bases between. Germline values: CDR1 SGHTA, CDR2 FQGNSA. The CDR3 has 15 residues. CDR3 DNA sequence: TGTGCCAGCAGCTTAGGGTCGGGAGGCAATCAGCCCCAGCATTTT. It yields the protein CASSLGSGGNQPQHF.

This clone came up once. This chain connects TRBV7-7 to TRBJ2-1; no definite D call. Germline-derived CDR1 and CDR2 are SSHAT and FNYEAQ (reference sequence). Trimming left V 5 bases short and J 5 bases short, with 10 bases between. The CDR3 covers 13 residues. The CDR3 sequence is CASSRRRDNEQFF. The CDR3 DNA reads TGTGCCAGCAGCCGTCGACGGGACAATGAGCAGTTCTTC.

The chain joins TRBV6-1 to TRBJ1-2, with TRBD1 matching 8 bases. Germline lookup yields CDR1 MNHNS and CDR2 SASEGT. V was clipped by 8 bases and J by 6 bases; unmatched bases: 5. This CDR3 is 12 amino acids long. CDR3 bases: TGTGCCAGCGTAGGACAGGGCCATGGCTACACCTTC. This encodes CASVGQGHGYTF.